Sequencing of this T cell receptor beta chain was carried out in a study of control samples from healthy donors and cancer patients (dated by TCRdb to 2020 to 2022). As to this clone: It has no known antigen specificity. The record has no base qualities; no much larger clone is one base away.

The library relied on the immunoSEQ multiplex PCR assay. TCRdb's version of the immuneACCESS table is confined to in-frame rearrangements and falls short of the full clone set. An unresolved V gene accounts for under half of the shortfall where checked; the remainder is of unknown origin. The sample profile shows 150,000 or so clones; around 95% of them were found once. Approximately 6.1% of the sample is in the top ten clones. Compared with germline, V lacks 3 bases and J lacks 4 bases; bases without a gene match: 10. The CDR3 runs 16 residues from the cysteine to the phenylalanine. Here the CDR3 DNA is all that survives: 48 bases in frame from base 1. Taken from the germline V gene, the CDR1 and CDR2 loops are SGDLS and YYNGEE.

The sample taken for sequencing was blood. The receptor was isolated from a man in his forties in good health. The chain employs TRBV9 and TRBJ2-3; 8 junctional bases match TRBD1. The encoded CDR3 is CASSATPRGLPDTQYF. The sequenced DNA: TGTGCCAGCAGCGCCACCCCCAGGGGGCTCCCAGATACGCAGTATTTT.